Included here is one TCR beta chain sequence, with context. No antigen is known for it. This entry belongs to a study of cytomegalovirus exposure and HLA in healthy donors. Regarding the study as a whole: Within an earlier analysis, most TCR beta V segments proved productive either about 90% or about 30% of the time. Analysis was carried out at a later point, and it linked a missense DCLRE1C variant to TCR beta V- and J-gene trimming.

PCR employed 60 Vbeta and 13 Jbeta primers. TCRdb's copy holds only in-frame clones and misses some; the assay was immunoSEQ multiplex PCR. The table shows about 59,000 clones, with 80% occurring only once. The sequenced sample was PBMCs. The TCR comes from a woman aged 40 to 50 in good health and CMV-seronegative.

The CDR3 DNA sequence: TGTGCCAGCAGCTTAGCGCTGAGCCATGGCTACACCTTC. Translated: CASSLALSHGYTF. V and J are TRBV7-9 and TRBJ1-2, with D hard to call. The V end was cut by 0 bases, the J end by 6 bases, with 8 bases between. This CDR3 has 13 residues. CDR1 SEHNR and CDR2 FQNEAQ come from the germline V gene (reference sequence).